This TCR beta chain was captured in a study of blood T cell repertoires in COVID-19. Study-wide context: COVID-19 samples, acute and convalescent, were from the United States, Italy and Spain.

Sequencing used immunoSEQ multiplex PCR; TCRdb keeps in-frame clones, though not all of them. Here the sample spans 200,000 to 300,000 clones, 65% to 85% being singletons. The CDR3 is 15 residues long. V shed 4 bases, J shed 7 bases, and the junction held 7 bases outside the gene matches. The germline V gene encodes CDR1 LNHDA and CDR2 SQIVND (reference sequence). The origin of this receptor is a man in his forties with acute or convalescent COVID-19. The chain couples TRBV19 to TRBJ1-6; TRBD1 aligns across 7 bases. The specimen was peripheral blood. CDR3 nucleotides: TGTGCCAGTAGTAAACCCACAGGGGCGAATTCACCCCTCCACTTT. Residues: CASSKPTGANSPLHF.